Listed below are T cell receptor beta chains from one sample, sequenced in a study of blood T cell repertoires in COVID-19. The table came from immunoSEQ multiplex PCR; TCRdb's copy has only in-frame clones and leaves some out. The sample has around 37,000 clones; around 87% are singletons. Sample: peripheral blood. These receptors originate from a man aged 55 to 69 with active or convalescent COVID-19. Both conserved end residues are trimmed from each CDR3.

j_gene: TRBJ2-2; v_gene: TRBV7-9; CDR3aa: ASSSSGLNTGELF
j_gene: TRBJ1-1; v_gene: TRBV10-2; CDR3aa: ASRQPGTGDPNTEAF
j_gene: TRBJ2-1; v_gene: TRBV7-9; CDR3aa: ASSPLALAGDNEQF
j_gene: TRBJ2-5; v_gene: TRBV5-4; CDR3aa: ASSLHGLWETQY
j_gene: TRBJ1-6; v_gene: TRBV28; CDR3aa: ASSLDQGNSPLH
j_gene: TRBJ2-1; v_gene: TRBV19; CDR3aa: ASMRQGAGEQF
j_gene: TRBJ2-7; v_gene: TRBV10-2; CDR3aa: ASGTSDTYEQY
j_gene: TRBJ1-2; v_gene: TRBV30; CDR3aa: AWISENYGYT
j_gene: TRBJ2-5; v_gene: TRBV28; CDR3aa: ASSPAGRIQETQY
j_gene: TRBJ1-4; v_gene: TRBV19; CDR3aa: ASSISGLAEKLF
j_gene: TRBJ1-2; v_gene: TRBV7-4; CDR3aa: ASTPDMPQGGYT
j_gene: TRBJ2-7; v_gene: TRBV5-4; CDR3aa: ASSLKGAPYEQY
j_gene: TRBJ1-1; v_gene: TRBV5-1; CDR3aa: ASSLRQGYIGTEAF
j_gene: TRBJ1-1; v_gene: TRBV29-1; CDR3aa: SVVLWGVVTEAF
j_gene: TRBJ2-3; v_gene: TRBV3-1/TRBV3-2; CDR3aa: ASSQESIVPDTQY
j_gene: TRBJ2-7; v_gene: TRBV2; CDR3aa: ASRFRGPTYEQY
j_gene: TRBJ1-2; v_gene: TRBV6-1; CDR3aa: ASSEQGISGYT
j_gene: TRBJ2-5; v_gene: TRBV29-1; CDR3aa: SVVTGSRETQY
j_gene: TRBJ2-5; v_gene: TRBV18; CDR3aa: ASSPGQGRETQY
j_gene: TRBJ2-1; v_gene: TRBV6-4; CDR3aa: ASSAQGAPYNEQF
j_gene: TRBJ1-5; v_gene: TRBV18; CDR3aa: ASSETGGHQPQH
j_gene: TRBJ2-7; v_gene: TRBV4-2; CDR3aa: ASSPTLGQPYEQY
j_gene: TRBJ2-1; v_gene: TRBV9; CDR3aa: ASSLRTSGSDEQF
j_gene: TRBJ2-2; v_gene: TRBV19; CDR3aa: ASSPTRGRELF
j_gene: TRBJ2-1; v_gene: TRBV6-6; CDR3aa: ASSPQPTSSIPNEQF
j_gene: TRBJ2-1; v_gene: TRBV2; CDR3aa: ASRGGWGNEQF